This T cell receptor beta chain came from a study of T cells after yellow fever vaccination (dated by TCRdb to about 2019). Regarding the complete study: Libraries from fractions with low cell numbers were prepared with the SMART-Seq v4 Ultra Low Input RNA kit. The cohort comprised two healthy male donors, one aged 18 to 29 and one aged 30 to 40 years. Blood was collected at multiple timepoints before and after primary and secondary immunization, and bulk PBMC replicates and cell subsets were isolated. To track T-cell clones before and after primary and booster YFV17D yellow fever vaccination, bulk TCR alpha and beta repertoires were sequenced longitudinally. Results and caveats for the whole study, not just this receptor: After the booster, most clones that had expanded after primary vaccination were detected again (approximately 95% of CD4 and under 90% of CD8), suggesting broad maintenance of memory. A small fraction of clonotypes showed up in both the CD4 and CD8 compartments, probably as a result of convergent recombination. Because abundant contaminating clonotypes from the bulk population could be contained in FACS-sorted repertoires, computational filtering was required. The secondary T-cell response was found to be weaker but faster than the primary response, with a peak reached on day 5 rather than on day 15. Only a couple of donors were included in the study, so the extent to which the findings can be generalized is limited.

Compared with germline, V lacks 0 bases and J lacks 5 bases; bases without a gene match: 6. The germline V gene encodes CDR1 SGHTA and CDR2 FQGNSA. The CDR3 sequence holds 16 residues, the cysteine and phenylalanine included. Only the CDR3 DNA stays, 48 bases, in frame from base 1. The treatment or condition label, read with the paper, signifies: live attenuated yellow fever vaccine strain. PBMCs were isolated from peripheral blood using a standard Ficoll-Paque protocol. Dynabeads CD4 and CD8 positive selection kits were used to isolate the CD4 and CD8 T-cell fractions. TriZol was used to extract RNA from bulk PBMCs, from CD4 and CD8 fractions, and from dextramer-positive and dextramer-negative fractions. Comments on this clonotype: What antigen it recognizes has not been identified. Base qualities are not recorded, but no much larger clone differs from it by a single base.

Instrument on record: Illumina NovaSeq 6000. TCR cDNA was synthesized by 5'RACE template switching, through which a universal primer site and unique molecular identifiers were introduced. Priming for cDNA synthesis came from both the TCR alpha and TCR beta constant segments. Libraries were amplified in two PCR steps, with sample barcodes and sequencing adapters added in the second step. Sequencing of libraries was done on Illumina HiSeq 2500 (2x100 bp) or NovaSeq (2x150 bp). Per the original workflow: MIGEC handled demultiplexing of reads and collapsing into UMI consensus sequences, while MiXCR performed V(D)J alignment. Vaccine-responding clonotypes were defined with edgeR using replicate PBMC samples, requiring FDR below 0.01 and a log2 fold change above 5 up to day 15. Each bulk clonotype received a CD4 or CD8 identity based on whether the sequenced CD4 or CD8 repertoire contained that clonotype at higher abundance. TCRdb ran its own pipeline on the public reads, namely fastp trimming at Q25 and MiXCR clone calling, and kept in-frame beta chains. When rows share a CDR3 protein, they turn into one entry using the most common DNA and genes. In this record, the V and J calls reflect TCRdb's handling and not the investigators' own analysis. This sample comprises 100,000 to 150,000 distinct CDR3 sequences, roughly 10% of them detected only once. The ten largest clones represent under 40% of the sample.

The clonotype originates from a man younger than 35 who received the YFV17D yellow fever vaccine. The input for sequencing was CD8+ T cells sorted from PBMCs, taken on the day of the yellow fever booster vaccination. The V and J segments used are TRBV7-2 and TRBJ2-7; 11 junctional bases match TRBD1. The DNA sequence reads TGTGCCAGCAGCTTAGCGGTGGGACAGGGGGTCCACGAGCAGTACTTC. Its product reads: CASSLAVGQGVHEQYF. Reference TRBV7-2 and TRBJ2-7 genes cover what lies past the CDR3, so the full variable domain is GAGVSQSPSNKVTEKGKDVELRCDPISGHTALYWYRQSLGQGLEFLIYFQGNSAPDKSGLPSDRFSAERTGGSVSTLTIQRTQQEDSAVYLCASSLAVGQGVHEQYFGPGTRLTVT.